The 29 T cell receptor beta chains listed next were all sequenced from one sample in a study of human T cells and chemical hapten exposure. Time point described: patch test 2, 6 weeks after DPC sensitization. Treatment reported: therapeutic diphenylcyclopropenone sensitization with weekly scalp DPC. From the RACE reads, TCRdb called clonotypes with MiXCR, one entry per CDR3 protein. The sample lists about 140,000 distinct CDR3 sequences, over 9.5% occurring once. This material consisted of whole blood, taken in connection with sensitization to the hapten diphenylcyclopropenone (DPC). Receptors were obtained from a woman in her fifties or sixties with alopecia areata. Some clones in this sample may be carry-over from other donors' samples.

The chain uses TRBV9 and TRBJ2-2; D perhaps matches TRBD2 (6 bases). CDR1 is SGDLS and CDR2 is YYNGEE in the germline V gene. This CDR3 has 16 amino acids. The germline V and J ends were trimmed by 0 bases and 4 bases, with 13 bases remaining between them. DNA of the CDR3: TGTGCCAGCAGCGTAGAAGAGGGGAGGCGCACCGGGGAGCTGTTTTTT. This gives the protein CASSVEEGRRTGELFF.

This clonotype was counted only a few times. V is TRBV28 and J is TRBJ1-5; the D is unclear. Trimming shortened V by 6 bases and J by 3 bases, and 12 bases separated the two germline ends. The CDR3 contains 14 residues. The germline V gene has CDR1 MDHEN and CDR2 SYDVKM. The CDR3 DNA reads as TGTGCCAGCAGCCCCCTGGGGTTCAATCAGCCCCAGCATTTT. This encodes CASSPLGFNQPQHF.

The sample holds many counts of this clonotype. The genes are TRBV18 and TRBJ2-1; TRBD1 aligns across 7 bases. The CDR3 has 16 amino acids. Germline V gene data show CDR1 as KGHSH and CDR2 as LQKENI. Trimming removed 3 bases from V and 6 bases from J; junction bases left unmatched: 11. CDR3 nucleotides: TGTGCCAGCTCACCCGAGAAAACAGGGGTGGGCAATGAGCAGTTCTTC. Amino acid sequence: CASSPEKTGVGNEQFF.

This clonotype was counted between two and nine times. V is TRBV5-1 and J is TRBJ1-1; D not certain. The V end lost 6 bases, the J end lost 5 bases, and 14 bases lay between the germline ends. Germline V gives CDR1 SGHRS, CDR2 YFSETQ. The CDR3 sequence is 13 residues long. CDR3 region: CASNDVRGTEAFF. CDR3 in DNA: TGCGCCAGCAACGACGTCCGGGGTACTGAAGCTTTCTTT.

This chain joins TRBV21-1 and TRBJ1-2. TRBV21-1 is listed as a pseudogene. This CDR3 region has 15 residues. CDR3 sequence: CASSKARVPNYGYTF. CDR3 DNA: TGTGCCAGCAGCAAAGCGAGAGTTCCTAACTATGGCTACACCTTC.

This clonotype was found once. A much larger clone lies one base from this, so it may be a read error. A read error is likely, as this CDR3 ends without the conserved phenylalanine or tryptophan. This sequence joins TRBV7-9 and TRBJ2-3; weak D call: TRBD2 (6 bases). The V end lost 1 base, the J end lost 6 bases, and 11 bases lay between the germline ends. The CDR3 totals 14 residues. CDR1 is SEHNR and CDR2 is FQNEAQ in the germline V gene (reference sequence). The CDR3, as DNA: TGTGCCAGCAGCTTAGATGGAGGGATGGATACGCAGTATTCT. Protein: CASSLDGGMDTQYS.

This clonotype turned up a few times. The chain is built from TRBV24-1 and TRBJ2-5; 9 nucleotides line up with TRBD1. Trimming cost V 10 bases and J 1 base; bases outside gene matches: 12. Germline CDR1 is KGHDR and CDR2 is SFDVKD. The CDR3 sequence is 16 residues long. CDR3 protein: CATSGTGSIFQETQYF. Written as DNA, the CDR3 is TGTGCCACTTCCGGGACAGGGAGTATTTTCCAAGAGACCCAGTACTTC.

This rearrangement joins TRBV12-5 to TRBJ2-1; 8 bases map to TRBD2. The CDR3 contains 14 residues. The germline V gene has CDR1 LGHNT and CDR2 FRNRAP. Germline trimming cut 6 bases from V and 4 bases from J; bases unmatched to any gene: 5. The CDR3 DNA reads as TGTGCTAGTGGGCCACAGCGGGGGTACAATGAGCAGTTCTTC. Protein: CASGPQRGYNEQFF.

This clonotype was picked up many times. Its ends do not fully match the called genes, so a read error is possible. J is TRBJ2-1 and V is TRBV7-9, with 7 nucleotides matching TRBD2. The V gene's germline CDR1 is SEHNR and CDR2 FQNEAQ (reference sequence). This CDR3 contains 15 residues. DNA of the CDR3: TGTGCTAGCAGCCCTAGCGGCAGCTCCTACAATGAGCAGTTCTTC. This sequence encodes CASSPSGSSYNEQFF.

J is TRBJ2-3 and V is TRBV7-2; D gene ambiguous. Between the trimmed V and J ends, which lost 5 bases and 1 base, there was a span of 22 bases. There are 18 residues in the CDR3. The germline gives CDR1 SGHTA, CDR2 FQGNSA. The CDR3: CASSRHEVAPYGTDTQYF. CDR3 bases: TGTGCCAGCAGCCGACATGAAGTTGCCCCTTACGGCACAGATACGCAGTATTTT.

This chain links TRBV6-4 with TRBJ2-2, with 8 bases aligning to TRBD2. The CDR3 runs 14 residues. From germline, CDR1 is MRHNA and CDR2 SNTAGT. Unmatched junction bases numbered 7, after V lost 6 bases and J lost 7 bases. In DNA form, the CDR3 reads TGTGCCAGCAGCTTTAGCGGGACTAGCGGGGAGCTGTTTTTT. Protein: CASSFSGTSGELFF.

This clonotype was detected only a few times. The chain combines TRBV24-1 with TRBJ2-7; 9 nucleotides match TRBD2. This CDR3 contains 16 residues. Germline V lookup: CDR1 KGHDR, CDR2 SFDVKD. The junction had 5 bases not matched to a gene; V was cut back by 3 bases and J by 0 bases. CDR3 nucleotides: TGTGCCACCAGTGATGCTAGCGGGGCTAGCTCCTACGAGCAGTACTTC. This translates into CATSDASGASSYEQYF.

This clonotype has more than one count but fewer than ten. V usage is TRBV5-4 and J usage is TRBJ2-3; 7 positions match TRBD2. Trimming at V came to 4 bases and at J to 0 bases, leaving 8 bases not matched to a gene. The germline CDR1 and CDR2 sequences are SGHNT and YYREEE (reference sequence). The CDR3 runs 16 residues. Written as DNA, the CDR3 is TGTGCCAGCAGCCACGGGAGGCGGGAGAGCACAGATACGCAGTATTTT. Its translation is CASSHGRRESTDTQYF.

This clonotype is a singleton in its sample. As the CDR3 is not closed by the conserved phenylalanine or tryptophan, this likely results from a read error. The chain joins TRBV20-1 to TRBJ1-5, with D perhaps TRBD1 (5 bases). The CDR3 extends over 14 amino acids. Germline lookup yields CDR1 DFQATT and CDR2 SNEGSKA (reference sequence). V lost 7 bases and J lost 2, with 15 bases in between. The CDR3 spells CSVRDLGGNQPQHL. The CDR3 coding sequence is TGCAGTGTTCGGGACCTTGGAGGCAATCAGCCCCAGCATCTT.

This chain connects TRBV7-2 to TRBJ2-7; the D gene is possibly TRBD1 (6 bases). V lost 1 base and J 2 bases, leaving 12 bases between the germline ends. CDR1 is SGHTA, CDR2 FQGNSA, per germline. This CDR3 has 15 amino acids. CDR3: CASSLGGRLAYEQYF. CDR3 DNA: TGTGCCAGCAGCTTAGGGGGGCGGTTAGCCTACGAGCAGTACTTC.

The chain recombines TRBV6-5 with TRBJ2-3; 10 bases are a match to TRBD2. The junction had 4 bases not matched to a gene; V was cut back by 2 bases and J by 8 bases. Germline values: CDR1 MNHEY, CDR2 SVGAGI. The CDR3 has 14 amino acids. CDR3 loop: CASSYGAGGTTQYF. The CDR3 bases are TGTGCCAGCAGTTACGGAGCGGGAGGGACTACGCAGTATTTT.

Turning to this clonotype: A much larger clone differs by one base, so this may be a read error. Lacking the conserved final phenylalanine or tryptophan, this CDR3 likely reflects a read error. The chain recombines TRBV19 with TRBJ2-7, with 8 bases identical to TRBD1. Trimming cost V 4 bases and J 0 bases; bases outside gene matches: 8. Per germline, CDR1 LNHDA and CDR2 SQIVND (reference sequence). This CDR3 has 16 amino acids. The CDR3 spells CASSTGQGRSSYEQYI. The CDR3 coding sequence is TGTGCCAGTAGTACCGGACAGGGCCGGTCCTCCTACGAGCAGTACATC.

This sequence joins TRBV11-2 and TRBJ2-5; 8 positions agree with TRBD2. The trim removed 1 base at V and 3 bases at J, leaving 7 bases unmatched. The CDR3 has 16 residues. Looked up from germline, CDR1 is SGHAT and CDR2 is FQNNGV. The CDR3 region is CASSLGGTRWKETQYF. The CDR3 DNA sequence: TGTGCCAGCAGCTTAGGGGGGACTAGATGGAAAGAGACCCAGTACTTC.

Many counts were recorded for this clonotype. The chain carries TRBV7-2 and TRBJ1-6, with D perhaps TRBD1 (5 bases). V lost 2 bases to trimming and J lost 8 bases, with 10 bases between them. The CDR3 spans 14 residues. Germline V lookup: CDR1 SGHTA, CDR2 FQGNSA. CDR3 in DNA: TGTGCCAGCAGCTTATGGGGGATCGATTCACCCCTCCACTTT. Its translation is CASSLWGIDSPLHF. The complete variable domain, with remaining parts taken from reference TRBV7-2 and TRBJ1-6, reads GAGVSQSPSNKVTEKGKDVELRCDPISGHTALYWYRQSLGQGLEFLIYFQGNSAPDKSGLPSDRFSAERTGGSVSTLTIQRTQQEDSAVYLCASSLWGIDSPLHFGNGTRLTVT.

V and J are TRBV14 and TRBJ2-3; no clear D. From germline, CDR1 is SGHDN and CDR2 FVKESK. The CDR3 spans 14 residues. V was pared by 4 bases and J by 1 base, with 9 bases between. CDR3 nucleotides: TGTGCCAGCAGCCCCTTTGGGGGCACAGATACGCAGTATTTT. Protein sequence: CASSPFGGTDTQYF. The variable domain in full, with the rest retrieved from reference TRBV14 and TRBJ2-3, is EAGVTQFPSHSVIEKGQTVTLRCDPISGHDNLYWYRRVMGKEIKFLLHFVKESKQDESGMPNNRFLAERTGGTYSTLKVQPAELEDSGVYFCASSPFGGTDTQYFGPGTRLTVL.

The chain is built from TRBV6-5 and TRBJ2-3; D may correspond to TRBD1 or TRBD2 (5 bases each). Germline V lookup: CDR1 MNHEY, CDR2 SVGAGI. The V and J ends lost 7 bases and 8 bases respectively, with 16 bases between them. This CDR3 contains 13 residues. CDR3 sequence: CASIPTRGGTQYF. CDR3 sequence (DNA): TGTGCCAGCATTCCCACGAGGGGTGGTACGCAGTATTTT.

This clonotype was observed many times. The CDR3 DNA is TGCAGCGCCCTGAACACTGAAGCTTTCTTT. Amino acid sequence: CSALNTEAFF. The V and J genes are TRBV29-1 and TRBJ1-1; D is uncertain. Germline V gene lookup returns CDR1 SQVTM and CDR2 ANQGSEA. This CDR3 has 10 amino acids. V lost 7 bases and J 0 bases, leaving 3 bases between the germline ends.

This chain connects TRBV11-2 to TRBJ2-1; 7 nucleotides match TRBD2. The CDR3 extends over 15 amino acids. CDR1 SGHAT and CDR2 FQNNGV come from the germline V gene. With 6 bases clipped from V and 0 bases from J, the junction kept 5 bases outside the gene matches. This chain's CDR3 is CASRIGGSSYNEQFF. In nucleotides, the CDR3 is TGTGCCAGCAGAATCGGCGGGAGCTCCTACAATGAGCAGTTCTTC.

The J gene is TRBJ1-4, the V gene TRBV27, with TRBD1 as a possible D gene (5 bases). Trimming pared 2 bases from V and 7 bases from J, leaving 17 bases between. CDR1 is MNHEY and CDR2 is SMNVEV in the germline V gene (reference sequence). The CDR3 runs 16 residues. The CDR3 bases are TGTGCCAGCAGTTTAATAGCAGGGACTGGTCCTGAAAAACTGTTTTTT. This encodes CASSLIAGTGPEKLFF. The whole variable domain, filled in from reference TRBV27 and TRBJ1-4, reads EAQVTQNPRYLITVTGKKLTVTCSQNMNHEYMSWYRQDPGLGLRQIYYSMNVEVTDKGDVPEGYKVSRKEKRNFPLILESPSPNQTSLYFCASSLIAGTGPEKLFFGSGTQLSVL.

The CDR3 here is CATSDFREQFF. The CDR3 coding sequence is TGTGCCACCAGTGATTTCCGCGAGCAGTTCTTC. This chain connects TRBV24-1 to TRBJ2-1, with D unclear. The CDR3 runs to 11 residues. V lost 1 base and J lost 10, with 4 bases in between. Germline-derived CDR1 and CDR2 are KGHDR and SFDVKD.

This clonotype was counted at least ten times. The CDR3 sequence is CASRTRLAGDGNEQFF. The CDR3 coding sequence is TGTGCCAGCAGGACCCGACTAGCGGGAGATGGTAATGAGCAGTTCTTC. The chain has TRBV28 and TRBJ2-1; 12 bases match TRBD2. V lost 6 bases to trimming and J lost 7 bases; unmatched junction nucleotides: 10. Germline V lookup: CDR1 MDHEN, CDR2 SYDVKM. This CDR3 is built from 16 residues. The full variable domain, in which reference TRBV28 and TRBJ2-1 provide the parts outside the CDR3, is DVKVTQSSRYLVKRTGEKVFLECVQDMDHENMFWYRQDPGLGLRLIYFSYDVKMKEKGDIPEGYSVSREKKERFSLILESASTNQTSMYLCASRTRLAGDGNEQFFGPGTRLTVL.

In this sample, this clonotype turned up a few times. This chain connects TRBV29-1 to TRBJ2-7; weak D call: TRBD2 (6 bases). The germline V and J ends were trimmed by 8 bases and 1 base, with 21 bases remaining between them. This CDR3 spans 15 amino acids. Looked up from germline, CDR1 is SQVTM and CDR2 is ANQGSEA. The CDR3, as DNA: TGCAGCTCAAAGAACCCGCTAGCGATTTCCTACGAGCAGTACTTC. It is translated as CSSKNPLAISYEQYF.

This clonotype was picked up a small number of times. Here the CDR3 reads CASSVADTGELFF. CDR3 sequence (DNA): TGTGCCAGCAGCGTAGCGGACACCGGGGAGCTGTTTTTT. The chain links TRBV3-2 to TRBJ2-2. TRBV3-2 is reported as a pseudogene. The CDR3 is 13 residues long.

This clonotype was detected many times. The rearrangement uses TRBV12-3 or TRBV12-4 and TRBJ2-1; D may be TRBD1 or TRBD2 (5 bases each). The CDR3 loop spans 14 amino acids. V was shortened by 4 bases and J by 8 bases, with 15 bases between the two germline ends. The CDR3 reads CASSSKGPADEQFF. DNA for the CDR3: TGTGCCAGCAGTTCTAAGGGACCAGCCGATGAGCAGTTCTTC.